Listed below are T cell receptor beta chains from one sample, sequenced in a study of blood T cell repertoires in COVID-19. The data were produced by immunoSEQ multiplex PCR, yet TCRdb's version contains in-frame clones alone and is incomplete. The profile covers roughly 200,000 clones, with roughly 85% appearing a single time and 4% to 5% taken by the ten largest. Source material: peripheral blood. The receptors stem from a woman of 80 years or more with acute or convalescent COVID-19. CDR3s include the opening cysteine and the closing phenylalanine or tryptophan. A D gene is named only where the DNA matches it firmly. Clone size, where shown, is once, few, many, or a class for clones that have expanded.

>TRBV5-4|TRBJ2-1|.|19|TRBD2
TGTGCCAGCAGGTCCGGGACTAGCGGGACCTTCGTCGGGCACAATGAGCAGTTCTTC
CASRSGTSGTFVGHNEQFF
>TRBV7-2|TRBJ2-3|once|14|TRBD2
TGTGCCAGCAGTCTTAGCGGGAGCACAGATACGCAGTATTTT
CASSLSGSTDTQYF
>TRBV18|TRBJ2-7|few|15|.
TGTGCCAGCTCACCATCCCAGGGGAGCTCCTACGAGCAGTACTTC
CASSPSQGSSYEQYF
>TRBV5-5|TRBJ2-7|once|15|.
TGTGCCAGCAGCTTGGTGACAGGACCGAGGGGCGAGCAGTACTTC
CASSLVTGPRGEQYF
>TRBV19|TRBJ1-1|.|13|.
TGTGCCAGTAGTATAACCGGGAGCACTGAAGCTTTCTTT
CASSITGSTEAFF
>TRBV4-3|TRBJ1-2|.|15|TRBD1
TGCGCCAGCAGCCCTCGGACAGGTGATAACTATGGCTACACCTTC
CASSPRTGDNYGYTF
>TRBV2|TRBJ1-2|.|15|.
TGTGCCAGCAGTGGAACAGGGCAAGGACTCTATGGCTACACCTTC
CASSGTGQGLYGYTF
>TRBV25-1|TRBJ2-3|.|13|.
TGTGCCAGCAGTGAAGTAAACTCTGGTACGCAGTATTTT
CASSEVNSGTQYF
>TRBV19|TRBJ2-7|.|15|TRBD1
TGTGCCAGTAGTTTTCGACAGGGAGCTACGTACGAGCAGTACTTC
CASSFRQGATYEQYF
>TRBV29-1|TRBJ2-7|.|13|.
TGCAGCGTTGGTCAGGGCAGAGCCTACGAGCAGTACTTC
CSVGQGRAYEQYF
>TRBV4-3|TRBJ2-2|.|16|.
TGCGCCAGCAGCCGACTGGACGGGACGAACACCGGGGAGCTGTTTTTT
CASSRLDGTNTGELFF
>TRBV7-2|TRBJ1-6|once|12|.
TGTGCCAGCAGCCTCGTAAATTCACCCCTCCACTTT
CASSLVNSPLHF
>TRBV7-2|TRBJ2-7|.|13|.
TGTGCCAGCAGCTTAAACGGGGGCTACGAGCAGTACTTC
CASSLNGGYEQYF
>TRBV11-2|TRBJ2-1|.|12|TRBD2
TGTGCCAGCACCCCTAGCGGGGGGGAACAGTTCTTC
CASTPSGGEQFF
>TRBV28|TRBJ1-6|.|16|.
TGTGCCAGCAGTTATCAGACAGGTTTTTATAATTCACCCCTCCACTTT
CASSYQTGFYNSPLHF
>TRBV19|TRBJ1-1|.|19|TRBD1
TGTGCCAGTAGTACTTCCGGGACAGGGTGGTCCCGGAGCCGTACTGAAGCTTTCTTT
CASSTSGTGWSRSRTEAFF
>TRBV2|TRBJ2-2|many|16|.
TGTGCCAGGCAAGTCCCAACACGGGAGAACACCGGGGAGCTGTTTTTT
CARQVPTRENTGELFF
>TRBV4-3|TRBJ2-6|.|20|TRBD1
TGCGCCAGCAGCCATGGAACCGGGACAGGGTTTATCCCTGGGGCCAACGTCCTGACTTTC
CASSHGTGTGFIPGANVLTF
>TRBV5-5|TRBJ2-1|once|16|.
TGTGCCAGCAGAGTGAGGGCAGACAACTCCTACAATGAGCAGTTCTTC
CASRVRADNSYNEQFF
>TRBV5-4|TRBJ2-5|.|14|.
TGTGCCAGCAGAACCGGACAAATCCAAGAGACCCAGTACTTC
CASRTGQIQETQYF
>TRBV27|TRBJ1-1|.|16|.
TGTGCCAGCAGTTTATATCGGGGGGCAACGTACACTGAAGCTTTCTTT
CASSLYRGATYTEAFF
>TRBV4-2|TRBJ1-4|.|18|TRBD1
TGTGCCAGCAGCCAAATGTTGGGTTTCGACAGGGAGAATGAAAAACTGTTTTTT
CASSQMLGFDRENEKLFF
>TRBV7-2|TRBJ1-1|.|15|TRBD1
TGTGCCAGCAGCTTAGTAGGACAGGGCCACACTGAAGCTTTCTTT
CASSLVGQGHTEAFF
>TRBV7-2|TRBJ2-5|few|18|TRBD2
TGTGCCAGCAGCTTAGCCGGGACTAGCGGGAGTTCTCGTCAGACCCAGTACTTC
CASSLAGTSGSSRQTQYF
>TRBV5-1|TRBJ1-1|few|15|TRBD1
TGCGCCAGCAGCCCGACCCCGGGACAGGGCACTGAAGCTTTCTTT
CASSPTPGQGTEAFF
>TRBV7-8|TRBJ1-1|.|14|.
TGTGCCAGCAGCTTAGTTAGCGGGAACACTGAAGCTTTCTTT
CASSLVSGNTEAFF
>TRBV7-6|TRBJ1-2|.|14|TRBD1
TGTGCCAGCAGCCCTACGGGACAGCTTCAAGGCTACACCTTC
CASSPTGQLQGYTF
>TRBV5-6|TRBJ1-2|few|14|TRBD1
TGTGCCAGCAGCTTGACAGGGGGCTTTTCTGGCTACACCTTC
CASSLTGGFSGYTF
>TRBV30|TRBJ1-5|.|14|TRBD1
TGTGCCTGGAGTCGCGGGACAGTTCGTCAGCCCCAGCATTTT
CAWSRGTVRQPQHF
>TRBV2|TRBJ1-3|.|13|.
TGTGCCAGCACCGGTAACCTCGGGAGCACCATATATTTT
CASTGNLGSTIYF
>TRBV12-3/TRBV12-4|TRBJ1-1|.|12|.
TGTGCCAGCAGTTCCCGGCGGGTTGAAGCTTTCTTT
CASSSRRVEAFF
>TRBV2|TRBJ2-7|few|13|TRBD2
TGTGCCACCAGAACTAGCGGGAGCTACGAGCAGTACTTC
CATRTSGSYEQYF
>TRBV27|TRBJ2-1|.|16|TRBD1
TGTGCCAGCAGTCCCCAAGGACAGGGGGCATACAATGAGCAGTTCTTC
CASSPQGQGAYNEQFF
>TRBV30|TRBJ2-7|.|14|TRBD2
TGTGCCTGGAAAGTAGCGGGAGGGACTTACGAGCAGTACTTC
CAWKVAGGTYEQYF
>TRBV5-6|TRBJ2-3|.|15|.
TGTGCCAGCAGCCGGACACGGTATAGCACAGATACGCAGTATTTT
CASSRTRYSTDTQYF
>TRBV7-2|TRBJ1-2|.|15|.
TGTGCCAGCAGCTTAAATACAGGCTTCGAATATGGCTACACCTTC
CASSLNTGFEYGYTF
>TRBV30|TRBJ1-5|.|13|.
TGTGCCTGGAGGAGGCAGGGTGGTCAGCCCCAGCATTTT
CAWRRQGGQPQHF
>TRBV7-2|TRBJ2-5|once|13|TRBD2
TGTGCCAGCAGCTTATCGGGGGGGGAGACCCAGTACTTC
CASSLSGGETQYF
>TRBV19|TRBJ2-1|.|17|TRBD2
TGTGCCAGTAGTTCGGGACTAGCGGGAAGAACGGAGATTGAGCAGTTCTTC
CASSSGLAGRTEIEQFF
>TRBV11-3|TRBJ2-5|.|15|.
TGTGCCAGCAGCCCCGGGACCGCCCAACAGGGGACCCAGTACTTC
CASSPGTAQQGTQYF
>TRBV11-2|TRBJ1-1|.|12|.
TGTGCCAGGGCCCGAGGTAACACTGAAGCTTTCTTT
CARARGNTEAFF
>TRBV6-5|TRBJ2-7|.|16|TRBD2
TGTGCCAGCAGTTACTCGAGGGGACTAGCGGGACGGGAGCAGTACTTC
CASSYSRGLAGREQYF
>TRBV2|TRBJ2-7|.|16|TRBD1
TGTGCCAGCAGTGCTGGGACAGGGGGCAGGAGGTACGAGCAGTACTTC
CASSAGTGGRRYEQYF
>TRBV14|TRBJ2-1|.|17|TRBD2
TGTGCCAGCAGCCATGTATCGCTAGCGGCCCCCTACAATGAGCAGTTCTTC
CASSHVSLAAPYNEQFF
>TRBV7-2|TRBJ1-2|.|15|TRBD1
TGTGCCAGCAGCTTAGCGGGGACAGCCGCCTATGGCTACACCTTC
CASSLAGTAAYGYTF
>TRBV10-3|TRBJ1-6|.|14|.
TGTGCCATCAGTGGTAGGGGAAATAATTCACCCCTCCACTTT
CAISGRGNNSPLHF
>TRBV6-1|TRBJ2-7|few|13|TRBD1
TGTGCCAGCAGTGACCAGGGGGCATACGAGCAGTACTTC
CASSDQGAYEQYF
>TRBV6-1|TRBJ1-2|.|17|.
TGTGCCAGCAGTGAACGGGCAGGGTCGCGTGTGGACTATGGCTACACCTTC
CASSERAGSRVDYGYTF
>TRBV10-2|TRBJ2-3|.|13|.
TGCGCCAGCAAGATTAGCGGCACAGATACGCAGTATTTT
CASKISGTDTQYF
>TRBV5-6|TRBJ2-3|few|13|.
TGTGCCAGCAGCTTGGCAGGGGCAGATACGCAGTATTTT
CASSLAGADTQYF
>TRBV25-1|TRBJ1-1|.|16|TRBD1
TGTGCCAGCAGGAGGACAGGGTCATCTCCGAACACTGAAGCTTTCTTT
CASRRTGSSPNTEAFF
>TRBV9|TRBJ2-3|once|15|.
TGTGCCAGCAGCCCTCGGACAGCTAGCACAGATACGCAGTATTTT
CASSPRTASTDTQYF
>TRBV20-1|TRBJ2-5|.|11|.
TGCAGTGCTCTCTTCGGGGAGACCCAGTACTTC
CSALFGETQYF
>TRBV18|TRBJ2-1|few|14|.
TGTGCCAGCTCACCAGGAAGGGGGTACAATGAGCAGTTCTTC
CASSPGRGYNEQFF